This record concerns one TCR beta chain sequence. A single record per CDR3 protein comes from TCRdb applying MiXCR to the RT-PCR reads. The repertoire holds 550,000 to 750,000 distinct CDR3 sequences, with more than 13% as singletons. Specimen: memory CD4+ T cells from blood. The sequence derives from a female donor in good health, serving as a healthy control.

The CDR3 bases are TGTGCCAGCAGCTTAGATTTCAGCTTAGACGAGCAGTACTTC. Amino acids: CASSLDFSLDEQYF. V is TRBV11-2 and J is TRBJ2-7; D is uncertain. Trimming took off 0 bases at V and 5 bases at J, with 11 bases between the two ends. The CDR3 is 14 amino acids. The germline CDR1 and CDR2 sequences are SGHAT and FQNNGV.